The sequence of this T cell receptor (beta chain) was determined in a study of blood T cells in healthy people across ages (dated by TCRdb to about 2015). About the investigation overall: In model experiments, template switching captured about one uniquely barcoded TCR beta cDNA molecule for every two T cells. Age-related changes in TCR beta repertoire diversity were measured in the study by deep sequencing normalized with unique cDNA molecular identifiers. The donors were split into four age groups: young (average about 15 years), middle-aged (39), aged (approximately 59) and long-lived (roughly 77). Donors of different ages were randomly distributed across sequencing lanes to avoid experimental bias. The study analyzed two additional independent replicas of 1 million unique cDNA reads from the same blood draw for two donors, one aged 18 to 30 and one aged 80 or older.

Results the study describes overall, beyond this receptor: Observed TCR beta diversity per million T cells fell roughly linearly with age, and a significant reduction was already apparent by age around 40. Estimates of total diversity based on one million sequenced T cells were regarded as lower bounds and as underestimates. Compared with the aged group, more naive CD4+ T cells, fewer expanded clones and increased TCR diversity were shown by the long-lived group, suggesting age selection. Bulk unsorted PBMC profiling prevented conclusive comparison of naive and antigen-experienced compartments. A strong correlation was found between observed TCR beta diversity and the percentage of naive T cells measured by flow cytometry. Donor CMV infection status was unknown, potentially confounding age-related changes in expanded clonotypes.

The CDR3 sequence holds 13 residues, the cysteine and phenylalanine included. Only the CDR3 part of the read is kept: 39 bases, read in frame from the first base. Here V drops 4 bases and J drops 14 bases, and the junction holds 5 bases not matched to any gene. The germline V gene supplies CDR1 KGHDR and CDR2 SFDVKD. Details on this clonotype: There is no known antigen for this receptor. Base qualities are missing; no much larger clone stands one base away.

Systemically healthy Caucasian individuals from Russia, around 38 in total and aged 6 to 90 years, were included as donors. Each donor gave ten milliliters of peripheral blood, collected into EDTA-treated Vacutainer tubes. Ficoll-Paque density-gradient centrifugation was used to isolate PBMCs, with at least 6 million obtained per sample. Total RNA was extracted from PBMCs with Trizol reagent, with at least 6 micrograms obtained per sample. Naive CD45RAhigh/CD27high T cell percentages were measured by flow cytometry on a PBMC aliquot from every donor. Library construction relied on 5' RACE. Instrument on record: Illumina HiSeq 2500. The second PCR ran for roughly 7 to 12 cycles and used a J-beta primer mix along with a sample-barcoded 5' primer. Each TCR beta cDNA molecule received a unique molecular identifier from a template-switch 5' adaptor carrying 12 random nucleotides. Each sample yielded at least 3 million CDR3-containing paired-end reads. The Mint cDNA synthesis kit, primed by a TRBC-specific oligonucleotide, was used to synthesize first-strand cDNA from all RNA. After uracil-DNA glycosylase treatment, a first 18-cycle PCR used universal primers M1SS and BC2_uni_R on all cDNA. The authors' pipeline ran thus. Each sample was normalized by randomly selecting 1 million high-quality reads, each carrying a distinct molecular identifier. Reads sharing molecular identifiers were discarded rather than binned into consensus sequences. CDR3 identification, clonotype clustering and error correction used MiTCR with a Q25 quality threshold and the strictest error-elimination algorithm. A nonparametric unseen species model with Euler transformation was used to estimate lower-bound total TCR beta diversity. In-frame beta chains were kept once TCRdb had trimmed the public reads at Q25 with fastp and called clones with MiXCR. CDR3 protein sequences are deduplicated, and each keeps its most common genes and DNA. TCRdb's processing, not the authors', yielded these V and J calls. Recorded for this sample are 700,000 to 850,000 distinct CDR3 sequences; 50% to 65% of them occurred a single time. Roughly 37% of the sample goes to the ten largest clones.

Sequences were obtained from blood. In this chain, TRBV24-1 is recombined with TRBJ2-3; TRBD2 aligns with 13 central bases. This TCR derives from a man of 80 years or more in good health. The CDR3 sequence is CATSDRTSGRGYF. The bases read TGTGCCACCAGTGACCGGACTAGCGGGAGAGGGTATTTT.